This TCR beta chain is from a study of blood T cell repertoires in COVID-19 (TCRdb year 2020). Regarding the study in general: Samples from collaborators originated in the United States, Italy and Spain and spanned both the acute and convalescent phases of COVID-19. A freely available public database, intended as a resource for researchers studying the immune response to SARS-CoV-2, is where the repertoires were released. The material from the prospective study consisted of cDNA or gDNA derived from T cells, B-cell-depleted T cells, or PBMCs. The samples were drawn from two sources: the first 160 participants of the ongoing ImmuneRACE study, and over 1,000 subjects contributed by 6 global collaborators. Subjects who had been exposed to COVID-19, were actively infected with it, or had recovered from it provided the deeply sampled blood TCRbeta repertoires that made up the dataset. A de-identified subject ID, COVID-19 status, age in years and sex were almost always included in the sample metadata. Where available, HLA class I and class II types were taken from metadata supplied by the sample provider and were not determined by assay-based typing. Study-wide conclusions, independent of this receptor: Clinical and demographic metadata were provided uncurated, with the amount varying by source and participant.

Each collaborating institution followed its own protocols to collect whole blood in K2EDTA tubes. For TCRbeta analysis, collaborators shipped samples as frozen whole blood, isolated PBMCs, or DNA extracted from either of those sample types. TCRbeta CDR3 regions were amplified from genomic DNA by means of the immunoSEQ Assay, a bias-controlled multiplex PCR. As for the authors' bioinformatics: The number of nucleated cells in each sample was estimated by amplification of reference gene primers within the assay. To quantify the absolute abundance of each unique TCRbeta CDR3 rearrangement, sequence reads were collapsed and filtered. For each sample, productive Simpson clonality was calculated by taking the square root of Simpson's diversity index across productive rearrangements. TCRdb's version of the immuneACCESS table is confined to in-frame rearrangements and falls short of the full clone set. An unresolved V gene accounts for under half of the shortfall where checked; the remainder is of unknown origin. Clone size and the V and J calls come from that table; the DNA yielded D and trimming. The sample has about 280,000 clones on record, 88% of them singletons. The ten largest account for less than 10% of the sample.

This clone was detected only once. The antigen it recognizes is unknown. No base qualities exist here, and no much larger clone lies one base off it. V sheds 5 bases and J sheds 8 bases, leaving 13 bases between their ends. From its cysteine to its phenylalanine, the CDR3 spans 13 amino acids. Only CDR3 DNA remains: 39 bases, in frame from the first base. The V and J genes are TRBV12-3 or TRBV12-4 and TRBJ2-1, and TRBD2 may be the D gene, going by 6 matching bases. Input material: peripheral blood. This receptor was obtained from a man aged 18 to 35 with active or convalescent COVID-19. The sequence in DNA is TGTGCCAGCAGTGACGCTAGCGTGGATGAGCAGTTCTTC. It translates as CASSDASVDEQFF.